The source of this T cell receptor (beta chain) is a study of cytomegalovirus exposure and HLA in healthy donors. V gave up 2 bases and J gave up 5 bases; unmatched junction bases: 4. The CDR3 length is 14 residues. Germline lookup yields CDR1 GTSNPN and CDR2 SVGIG (reference sequence). Primers included in the PCR were 60 Vbeta and 13 Jbeta primers. The repertoire was sequenced with immunoSEQ multiplex PCR; TCRdb's copy has only in-frame clones and lacks some. The sample holds 40,000 or so clones. The sequence came from a man aged 25 to 40 in good health and CMV-seronegative. Sequenced sample: PBMCs. This chain connects TRBV30 to TRBJ2-2; the match to TRBD2 covers 8 bases. The CDR3 reads CAWSQLAETGELFF. The CDR3 nucleotides are TGTGCCTGGAGTCAACTAGCGGAGACCGGGGAGCTGTTTTTT.